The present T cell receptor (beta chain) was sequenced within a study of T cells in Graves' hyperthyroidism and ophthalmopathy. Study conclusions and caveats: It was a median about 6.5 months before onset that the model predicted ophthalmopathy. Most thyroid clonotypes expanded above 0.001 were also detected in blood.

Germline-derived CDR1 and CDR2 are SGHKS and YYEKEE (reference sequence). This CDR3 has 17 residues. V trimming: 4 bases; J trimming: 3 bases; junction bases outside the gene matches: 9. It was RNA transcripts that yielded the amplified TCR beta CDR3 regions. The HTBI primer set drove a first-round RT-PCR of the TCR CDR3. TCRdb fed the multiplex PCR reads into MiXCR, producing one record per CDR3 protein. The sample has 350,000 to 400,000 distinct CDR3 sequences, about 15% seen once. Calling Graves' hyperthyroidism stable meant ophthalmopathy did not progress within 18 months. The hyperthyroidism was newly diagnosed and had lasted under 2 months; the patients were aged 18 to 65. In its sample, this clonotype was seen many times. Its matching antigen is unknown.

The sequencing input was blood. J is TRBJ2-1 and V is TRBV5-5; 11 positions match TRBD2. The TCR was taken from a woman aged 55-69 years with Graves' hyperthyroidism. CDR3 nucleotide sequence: TGTGCCAGCAGCGCGATCGCCGGGACTAGCGGCTACAATGAGCAGTTCTTC. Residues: CASSAIAGTSGYNEQFF.